The clone carrying this T cell receptor beta chain has a handful of counts. Its specificity is unknown. The data originate from a study of post-analysis software for immune sequencing data. General observations from the study: Patients had higher frequencies than controls of roughly five TRBV segments, including TRBV5-6, TRBV5-1 and TRBV20-1. Compared with controls, patients showed significantly lower normalized Chao1 diversity.

Carried by the TCR beta cDNA libraries were unique molecular identifiers. MiXCR, applied by TCRdb to the PCR reads, yields one record per CDR3 protein. The repertoire holds approximately 660,000 distinct CDR3 sequences, around 64% seen once, with 11% in the top ten. The V gene's germline CDR1 is SGHRS and CDR2 YFSETQ. This CDR3 has 15 residues. The V segment lost 4 bases and the J segment 10 bases; nucleotides outside the gene matches: 8. The chain carries TRBV5-1 and TRBJ2-1, with 13 bases aligning to TRBD2. Sequencing was done on a sample of blood. The sequence came from a girl aged 2-10 years with multiple sclerosis. The CDR3 loop is CASSAIPGLAGEQFF. CDR3 bases: TGCGCCAGCAGCGCAATCCCGGGACTAGCGGGAGAGCAGTTCTTC.